A selection of T cell receptor beta chains follows, all from one sample in a study of cytomegalovirus exposure and HLA in healthy donors. Profiled with immunoSEQ multiplex PCR; TCRdb holds only in-frame clones, not every one. The sample records more than 110,000 clones, about 80% being singletons. Sequencing was performed on PBMCs. These receptor sequences come from a man aged 18 to 29 in good health and CMV-seronegative. The CDR3 runs from the conserved cysteine through the conserved F or W. The D gene is left open where the match is weak. Size tells how often a clone was seen (once, few, many) or the class of an expanded clone, and some rows leave it out.

clone_size	cdr3_length	v_call	d_call	j_call	cdr3_aa	cdr3_nt
.	12	TRBV7-9	.	TRBJ2-1	CASSQLFNEQFF	TGTGCCAGCAGCCAGTTATTCAATGAGCAGTTCTTC
.	13	TRBV14	.	TRBJ1-1	CASSPSGDTEAFF	TGTGCCAGCAGCCCCTCAGGGGATACTGAAGCTTTCTTT
few	14	TRBV6-5	.	TRBJ1-3	CASSPSVPGNTIYF	TGTGCCAGCAGCCCCTCGGTTCCTGGAAACACCATATATTTT
.	13	TRBV4-1	.	TRBJ1-2	CASSPVQGSGYTF	TGCGCCAGCAGCCCCGTCCAGGGAAGTGGCTACACCTTC
.	16	TRBV9	TRBD1	TRBJ1-4	CASSASGTGRNEKLFF	TGTGCCAGCAGCGCGTCCGGGACAGGGCGAAATGAAAAACTGTTTTTT
.	15	TRBV7-8	.	TRBJ1-1	CASSSAGAVDTEAFF	TGTGCCAGCAGCTCCGCAGGGGCCGTAGACACTGAAGCTTTCTTT
once	15	TRBV7-9	TRBD1	TRBJ1-1	CASSSRTGANTEAFF	TGTGCCAGCAGCTCGAGGACAGGGGCGAACACTGAAGCTTTCTTT
.	14	TRBV5-1	.	TRBJ1-1	CASSPGHRNTEAFF	TGCGCCAGCAGCCCGGGACACAGAAACACTGAAGCTTTCTTT
.	11	TRBV2	.	TRBJ1-4	CASSVTVKLFF	TGTGCCAGCAGTGTAACGGTAAAACTGTTTTTT
.	14	TRBV5-6	TRBD1	TRBJ1-2	CASSWDRAAYGYTF	TGTGCCAGCAGCTGGGACAGGGCAGCTTATGGCTACACCTTC
.	17	TRBV27	.	TRBJ1-4	CASSPFPPTGLNEKLFF	TGTGCCAGCAGTCCGTTCCCCCCGACAGGTCTGAATGAAAAACTGTTTTTT
once	16	TRBV7-7	TRBD2	TRBJ2-2	CASSPMSGGNTGELFF	TGTGCCAGCAGCCCGATGAGCGGGGGGAACACCGGGGAGCTGTTTTTT
.	13	TRBV5-6	.	TRBJ2-7	CASSDWGRYEQYF	TGTGCCAGCAGCGACTGGGGGCGGTACGAGCAGTACTTC
.	15	TRBV7-3	.	TRBJ2-1	CASSPGAQPYNEQFF	TGTGCCAGCAGCCCAGGGGCCCAACCCTACAATGAGCAGTTCTTC
.	15	TRBV11-3	.	TRBJ1-1	CASSLGPQGSTEAFF	TGTGCCAGCAGCTTAGGACCCCAGGGGTCCACTGAAGCTTTCTTT
once	19	TRBV5-1	TRBD2	TRBJ2-1	CASSITLAALQSSYNEQFF	TGCGCCAGCAGCATCACACTAGCGGCGCTTCAAAGCTCCTACAATGAGCAGTTCTTC
.	13	TRBV7-3	.	TRBJ2-1	CASSLNPDNEQFF	TGTGCCAGCAGCTTAAATCCCGACAATGAGCAGTTCTTC
.	14	TRBV11-2	.	TRBJ2-7	CASSLGAGSYEQYF	TGTGCCAGCAGCTTAGGAGCAGGGTCCTACGAGCAGTACTTC
.	15	TRBV14	TRBD1	TRBJ1-5	CASSEGQGSGQPQHF	TGTGCCAGCAGCGAAGGACAGGGCAGTGGTCAGCCCCAGCATTTT
.	17	TRBV2	TRBD1	TRBJ1-2	CASRGSGTGWSGYGYTF	TGTGCCAGCAGGGGATCCGGGACAGGGTGGTCCGGCTATGGCTACACCTTC
few	15	TRBV27	.	TRBJ2-7	CASNQGLKSSYEQYF	TGTGCCAGCAACCAGGGGCTCAAGAGCTCCTACGAGCAGTACTTC
.	14	TRBV6-1	TRBD1	TRBJ2-1	CASSPRTGKDEQFF	TGTGCCAGCAGTCCTCGGACAGGGAAGGATGAGCAGTTCTTC
.	19	TRBV5-1	.	TRBJ2-3	CASSLDGLPARDGTDTQYF	TGCGCCAGCAGCTTGGATGGGCTACCGGCGCGGGATGGCACAGATACGCAGTATTTT
few	18	TRBV2	.	TRBJ2-6	CARQRIREGRSGANVLTF	TGTGCCCGGCAAAGGATCAGGGAAGGGCGGTCTGGGGCCAACGTCCTGACTTTC
.	15	TRBV6-1	TRBD1	TRBJ2-7	CASRRGTESSYEQYF	TGTGCCAGCAGGAGGGGGACAGAAAGCTCCTACGAGCAGTACTTC
.	14	TRBV11-3	.	TRBJ1-2	CASSLRRVNYGYTF	TGTGCCAGCAGCTTACGCAGGGTCAACTATGGCTACACCTTC
.	14	TRBV19	TRBD1	TRBJ2-7	CASSTTGDLNEQYF	TGTGCCAGTAGTACAACAGGGGATTTAAACGAGCAGTACTTC
once	12	TRBV7-6	.	TRBJ1-5	CASRPRNQPQHF	TGTGCCAGCAGACCGAGGAATCAGCCCCAGCATTTT
once	16	TRBV18	.	TRBJ2-5	CASSPGQGLHTQTQYF	TGTGCCAGCTCACCGGGCCAGGGCTTACACACACAGACCCAGTACTTC
.	15	TRBV13	.	TRBJ2-1	CASSFIAVSYNEQFF	TGTGCCAGCAGCTTTATAGCGGTTTCCTACAATGAGCAGTTCTTC
.	18	TRBV4-2	.	TRBJ2-7	CASSQIAGRKTSSYEQYF	TGTGCCAGCAGCCAAATCGCGGGACGGAAAACAAGCTCCTACGAGCAGTACTTC
.	17	TRBV2	TRBD2	TRBJ2-1	CASRHNLAGGSYNEQFF	TGTGCCAGCAGGCATAATCTAGCGGGGGGTTCCTACAATGAGCAGTTCTTC
.	17	TRBV11-2	.	TRBJ1-2	CASSLIIQGRPNYGYTF	TGTGCCAGCAGCTTAATCATCCAGGGCAGACCTAACTATGGCTACACCTTC
.	14	TRBV30	TRBD2	TRBJ2-7	CAWRVWTSRYEQYF	TGTGCCTGGAGGGTATGGACTAGCAGATACGAGCAGTACTTC
.	15	TRBV2	.	TRBJ1-5	CASSVGGLSNQPQHF	TGTGCCAGCAGTGTCGGGGGACTAAGCAATCAGCCCCAGCATTTT
few	14	TRBV29-1	TRBD1	TRBJ1-1	CSVGRGRGDTEAFF	TGCAGCGTTGGGAGGGGGCGAGGGGACACTGAAGCTTTCTTT
.	14	TRBV5-1	.	TRBJ2-1	CASSLSAGNNEQFF	TGCGCCAGCAGCTTGTCTGCAGGGAACAATGAGCAGTTCTTC
few	14	TRBV5-1	TRBD1	TRBJ1-4	CASSRDSTNEKLFF	TGCGCCAGCAGCCGGGACAGCACTAATGAAAAACTGTTTTTT
.	19	TRBV19	TRBD1	TRBJ2-2	CASSIDGVRTGGSSGELFF	TGTGCCAGTAGTATAGATGGGGTTCGGACAGGGGGGTCTAGCGGGGAGCTGTTTTTT
.	14	TRBV5-6	TRBD2	TRBJ2-7	CASSLGGGRGEQYF	TGTGCCAGCAGCTTGGGCGGCGGGAGAGGCGAGCAGTACTTC
.	16	TRBV5-6	TRBD2	TRBJ2-1	CASSSNPGLATNEQFF	TGTGCCAGCAGCTCAAACCCGGGACTAGCGACCAATGAGCAGTTCTTC
few	15	TRBV5-1	TRBD1	TRBJ1-6	CASSLSPQGVSPLHF	TGCGCCAGCAGCTTGAGCCCCCAGGGGGTTTCACCCCTCCACTTT
.	17	TRBV18	.	TRBJ2-3	CASSPPGRNTRTDTQYF	TGTGCCAGCTCACCACCGGGCAGGAACACGCGCACAGATACGCAGTATTTT
.	15	TRBV30	.	TRBJ1-2	CAWSVLGGVRSGYTF	TGTGCCTGGAGTGTACTCGGGGGAGTTAGATCGGGCTACACCTTC
.	15	TRBV6-5	.	TRBJ1-1	CASSYDGVANTEAFF	TGTGCCAGCAGTTACGACGGGGTGGCAAACACTGAAGCTTTCTTT
.	14	TRBV2	.	TRBJ1-5	CASSVRAGNQPQHF	TGTGCCAGCAGTGTCAGGGCGGGCAATCAGCCCCAGCATTTT
.	13	TRBV7-9	.	TRBJ1-5	CASSLVSGQPQHF	TGTGCCAGCAGCTTAGTATCGGGTCAGCCCCAGCATTTT
few	17	TRBV14	.	TRBJ2-2	CASSQMGGLPNTGELFF	TGTGCCAGCAGCCAAATGGGGGGACTTCCGAACACCGGGGAGCTGTTTTTT
.	15	TRBV27	TRBD1	TRBJ1-2	CASSLGPDRAYGYTF	TGTGCCAGCAGTTTAGGCCCGGACAGGGCCTATGGCTACACCTTC
.	14	TRBV19	.	TRBJ1-4	CASSIQGFNEKLFF	TGTGCCAGTAGTATTCAGGGCTTCAATGAAAAACTGTTTTTT
.	17	TRBV19	.	TRBJ2-1	CASTPNGGRDPYNEQFF	TGTGCCAGTACCCCGAACGGGGGGCGGGATCCCTACAATGAGCAGTTCTTC
once	14	TRBV2	.	TRBJ1-5	CASSERGSNQPQHF	TGTGCCAGCAGTGAACGGGGTAGCAATCAGCCCCAGCATTTT
.	13	TRBV28	.	TRBJ2-7	CASRESGYYEQYF	TGTGCCAGCAGAGAAAGCGGTTACTACGAGCAGTACTTC
.	11	TRBV4-2	TRBD2	TRBJ2-7	CASSDGGEQYF	TGTGCCAGCTCTGACGGGGGGGAGCAGTACTTC